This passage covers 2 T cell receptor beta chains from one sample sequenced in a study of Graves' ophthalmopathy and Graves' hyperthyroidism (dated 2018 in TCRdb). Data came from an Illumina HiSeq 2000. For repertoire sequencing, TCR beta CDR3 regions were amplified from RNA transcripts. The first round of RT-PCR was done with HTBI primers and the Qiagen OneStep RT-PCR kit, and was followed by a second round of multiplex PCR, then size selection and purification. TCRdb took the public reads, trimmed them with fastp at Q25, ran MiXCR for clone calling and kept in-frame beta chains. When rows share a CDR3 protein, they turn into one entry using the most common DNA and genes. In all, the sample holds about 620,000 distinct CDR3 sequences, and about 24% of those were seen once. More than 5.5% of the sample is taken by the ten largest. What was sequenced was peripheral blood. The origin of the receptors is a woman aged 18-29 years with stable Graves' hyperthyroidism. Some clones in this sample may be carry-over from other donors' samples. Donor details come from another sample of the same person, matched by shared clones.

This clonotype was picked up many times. The chain's CDR3 is CASSSSRAPINTEAFF. CDR3 coding DNA: TGTGCCAGCAGCTCCAGCCGGGCCCCTATCAACACTGAAGCTTTCTTT. This chain connects TRBV7-3 to TRBJ1-1; D not resolved. Trimming removed 4 bases from V and 2 bases from J, with 17 bases in between. CDR1 and CDR2 (germline): SGHTA, FQGTGA. CDR3 size: 16 residues. Full variable domain (remainder filled in from reference TRBV7-3 and TRBJ1-1): GAGVSQTPSNKVTEKGKYVELRCDPISGHTALYWYRQSLGQGPEFLIYFQGTGAADDSGLPNDRFFAVRPEGSVSTLKIQRTERGDSAVYLCASSSSRAPINTEAFFGQGTRLTVV.

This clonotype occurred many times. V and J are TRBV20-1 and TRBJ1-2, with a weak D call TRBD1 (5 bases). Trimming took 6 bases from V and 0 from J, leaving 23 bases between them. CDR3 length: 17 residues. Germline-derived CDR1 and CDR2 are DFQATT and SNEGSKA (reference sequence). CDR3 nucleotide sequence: TGCAGTGCCCCTAAGGCCGGTACTCGGGGGGCTAACTATGGCTACACCTTC. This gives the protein CSAPKAGTRGANYGYTF.